A single sample is the source of the 28 T cell receptor beta chains below, sequenced in a study of blood T cell repertoires in COVID-19. Produced via immunoSEQ multiplex PCR; TCRdb's table is partial and in-frame only. This table has fewer than 250,000 clones, about four fifths appearing once. Sequencing used peripheral blood. The receptors shown here come from a man in his fifties or sixties with acute or convalescent COVID-19.

This chain connects TRBV30 to TRBJ1-2, with D perhaps TRBD1 (5 bases). This CDR3 spans 15 amino acids. Germline V gene sequence: CDR1 GTSNPN, CDR2 SVGIG (reference sequence). V gave up 2 bases and J gave up 0 bases, with 13 bases separating them. The CDR3 sequence: CAWSSQGLSNYGYTF. The DNA of the CDR3 is TGTGCCTGGAGTTCCCAGGGACTTTCTAACTATGGCTACACCTTC.

The V gene is TRBV30, the J gene TRBJ1-5, with D perhaps TRBD1 (6 bases). Germline V CDR1 and CDR2: GTSNPN, SVGIG (reference sequence). CDR3 length: 15 amino acids. The V and J ends lost 3 bases and 3 bases respectively, with 15 bases between them. Here the CDR3 DNA reads TGTGCCTGGAGCAGGGGAAGGGGGTACAATCAGCCCCAGCATTTT. Its protein is CAWSRGRGYNQPQHF.

The chain couples TRBV7-9 to TRBJ2-6; D might be TRBD1 (5 bases). The CDR3 runs to 15 residues. V lost 6 bases and J lost 2, with 11 bases in between. Germline lookup yields CDR1 SEHNR and CDR2 FQNEAQ (reference sequence). As DNA, the CDR3 is TGTGCCAGCAGACCCCAGGGTGCTGGGGCCAACGTCCTGACTTTC. Protein sequence: CASRPQGAGANVLTF.

The V and J genes are TRBV30 and TRBJ1-4, with 7 bases that match TRBD1. The V gene's germline CDR1 is GTSNPN and CDR2 SVGIG (reference sequence). This CDR3 has 13 amino acids. The J segment lost 8 bases and the V segment lost 3 bases, leaving 6 bases of the junction unmatched. The CDR3 DNA reads as TGTGCCTGGAGGGACAGGATAAGCGAAAAACTGTTTTTT. This codes for CAWRDRISEKLFF.

This clone was recorded once. The same CDR3 also results from other DNA sequences found in this sample. The V gene is TRBV6-6, the J gene TRBJ1-3, with TRBD1 matching 8 bases. The CDR3 extends over 16 amino acids. Germline CDR1 MNHNY, CDR2 SVGAGI (reference sequence). The V and J ends lost 0 bases and 0 bases, in that order; junction bases with no gene match: 1. CDR3 region: CASSYSTGGSGNTIYF. DNA for the CDR3: TGTGCCAGCAGTTACTCCACAGGGGGCTCTGGAAACACCATATATTTT.

CDR3 loop: CASSLHPGQGFEAFF. The CDR3 DNA is TGTGCCAGCAGCTTACACCCCGGACAGGGGTTTGAAGCTTTCTTT. The chain recombines TRBV11-2 with TRBJ1-1; 9 nucleotides match TRBD1. CDR3 length: 15 residues. Germline V gene sequence: CDR1 SGHAT, CDR2 FQNNGV. J lost 7 bases, V lost 2 bases, and 8 bases had no gene match.

The chain links TRBV11-2 to TRBJ2-3, with TRBD2 matching over 7 bases. V trimming: 5 bases; J trimming: 3 bases; junction bases outside the gene matches: 11. The CDR3 spans 16 residues. Germline CDR1 and CDR2: SGHAT and FQNNGV. CDR3: CASSLKPAGTTDTQYF. The DNA of the CDR3 is TGTGCCAGCAGCCTAAAACCAGCGGGGACTACAGATACGCAGTATTTT.

The gene calls are TRBV5-4 and TRBJ2-3; D is possibly TRBD1 (6 bases). Germline CDR1 SGHNT, CDR2 YYREEE (reference sequence). Trimming left V 5 bases short and J 8 bases short, with 15 bases between. This CDR3 is 13 amino acids long. The CDR3 nucleotides read TGTGCCAGCAGGGGGGAGACAGGAACTACGCAGTATTTT. It codes for CASRGETGTTQYF.

V and J are TRBV3-1 (or the pseudogene TRBV3-2) and TRBJ2-2; D ambiguous. The germline V gene has CDR1 LGHDT and CDR2 YNNKEL (reference sequence). This CDR3 is 14 amino acids long. V was pared by 4 bases and J by 4 bases, with 10 bases between. CDR3 bases: TGTGCCAGCAGCCCTACGTCAACCACCGGGGAGCTGTTTTTT. Encoded protein: CASSPTSTTGELFF.

This clone is labeled as medium-sized. The chain recombines TRBV28 with TRBJ2-1, with 9 bases fitting TRBD2. CDR3 length: 16 amino acids. Germline V lookup: CDR1 MDHEN, CDR2 SYDVKM. V lost 7 bases and J lost 8; bases outside the gene matches: 15. In DNA, the CDR3 is TGTGCCAGCACCACCGGTACGGGAGGCGGGGGGGATGAGCAGTTCTTC. Its protein is CASTTGTGGGGDEQFF.

The rearrangement joins TRBV19 to TRBJ1-5, with 8 bases lining up with TRBD1. Germline lookup yields CDR1 LNHDA and CDR2 SQIVND (reference sequence). The CDR3 extends over 16 amino acids. Trimming took 5 bases from V and 0 from J; bases not matched to a gene: 6. The chain's CDR3 is CASSGQGSYSNQPQHF. In DNA, the CDR3 is TGTGCCAGTAGTGGACAGGGATCCTATAGCAATCAGCCCCAGCATTTT. Filled out from reference TRBV19 and TRBJ1-5, the complete variable domain reads DGGITQSPKYLFRKEGQNVTLSCEQNLNHDAMYWYRQDPGQGLRLIYYSQIVNDFQKGDIAEGYSVSREKKESFPLTVTSAQKNPTAFYLCASSGQGSYSNQPQHFGDGTRLSIL.

Only one count was recorded for this clone. This chain uses TRBV9 with TRBJ2-3, with D maybe TRBD2 (6 bases). V was trimmed by 3 bases and J by 4 bases, leaving 15 bases between them. The CDR3 has 15 amino acids. Germline lookup yields CDR1 SGDLS and CDR2 YYNGEE. In DNA form, the CDR3 reads TGTGCCAGCAGCGCCTCCGGGGACTGGCCAGATACGCAGTATTTT. Translated, it gives CASSASGDWPDTQYF.

The V and J genes are TRBV18 and TRBJ1-3; maybe TRBD1 (5 bases). This CDR3 has 15 residues. The V end lost 3 bases, the J end lost 0 bases, and 9 bases lay between the germline ends. The germline V gene has CDR1 KGHSH and CDR2 LQKENI. CDR3 in DNA: TGTGCCAGCTCACCTTACAGGCCCTCTGGAAACACCATATATTTT. Amino acids: CASSPYRPSGNTIYF.

The chain carries TRBV27 and TRBJ2-3, with D unresolved. CDR3 length: 16 residues. Trimming left V 1 base short and J 0 bases short, with 11 bases between. Germline values: CDR1 MNHEY, CDR2 SMNVEV (reference sequence). CDR3 loop: CASSLFSEPSTDTQYF. As DNA, the CDR3 is TGTGCCAGCAGTTTATTTTCAGAACCTAGCACAGATACGCAGTATTTT.

This clone was counted a few times. J is TRBJ2-1 and V is TRBV24-1; TRBD2 matches at 10 bases. Germline values: CDR1 KGHDR, CDR2 SFDVKD. The CDR3 sequence is 17 residues long. The ends lost 5 bases at V and 9 bases at J; junction bases unmatched: 15. For the CDR3, the DNA is TGTGCCACCAGTGGTGCAGCCGGGACTAGCGAAAACGGTGAGCAGTTCTTC. Its translation is CATSGAAGTSENGEQFF.

The rearrangement joins TRBV2 to TRBJ1-2; a possible D gene is TRBD1 (5 bases). The V gene's germline CDR1 is SNHLY and CDR2 FYNNEI. Trimming took 3 bases from V and 12 from J, leaving 17 bases between them. CDR3 length: 13 residues. The chain's CDR3 is CASSEVGQGKNTF. For the CDR3, the DNA is TGTGCCAGCAGTGAGGTCGGGCAGGGAAAGAACACCTTC. Full variable domain (remainder filled in from reference TRBV2 and TRBJ1-2): EPEVTQTPSHQVTQMGQEVILRCVPISNHLYFYWYRQILGQKVEFLVSFYNNEISEKSEIFDDQFSVERPDGSNFTLKIRSTKLEDSAMYFCASSEVGQGKNTFGSGTRLTVV.

CDR3 protein: CASSFGGMNTEAFF. CDR3 DNA sequence: TGCGCCAGCAGCTTTGGGGGCATGAACACTGAAGCTTTCTTT. This chain joins TRBV5-1 and TRBJ1-1; D possibly corresponds to TRBD1 (6 bases). Trimming took 2 bases from V and 0 from J, leaving 8 bases between them. Looked up from germline, CDR1 is SGHRS and CDR2 is YFSETQ. The CDR3 is 14 residues long.

V and J are TRBV4-1 and TRBJ2-1; a possible D gene is TRBD2 (6 bases). Germline V gene lookup returns CDR1 MGHRA and CDR2 YSYEKL. V lost 0 bases and J 9 bases, leaving 15 bases between the germline ends. This CDR3 region has 15 residues. The CDR3 region is CASSQEMGLPVEQFF. In DNA, the CDR3 is TGCGCCAGCAGCCAAGAAATGGGACTTCCCGTTGAGCAGTTCTTC.

This chain's CDR3 is CASSFLSPASSGNTIYF. CDR3 nucleotide sequence: TGTGCCAGCAGCTTCCTCTCTCCAGCTAGCTCTGGAAACACCATATATTTT. The J gene is TRBJ1-3, the V gene TRBV5-5; D is ambiguous. This CDR3 is 17 amino acids long. CDR1 and CDR2 (germline): SGHKS, YYEKEE (reference sequence). V was trimmed by 2 bases and J by 0 bases, leaving 15 bases between them.

The CDR3 coding sequence is TGTGCCAGTAGTCCAAGACTCCTTAGCACAGATACGCAGTATTTT. Protein product: CASSPRLLSTDTQYF. The chain joins TRBV19 to TRBJ2-3, with D unclear. In germline, CDR1 is LNHDA, CDR2 SQIVND (reference sequence). The CDR3 is 15 residues long. V lost 5 bases to trimming and J lost 0 bases, with 12 bases between them.

The rearrangement links TRBV7-3 to TRBJ1-2; D is unresolved. V dropped 2 bases and J dropped 6 bases, with 13 bases sitting between them. The CDR3 extends over 14 amino acids. CDR1 and CDR2 from the germline V gene are SGHTA and FQGTGA. The CDR3 sequence: CASSLSFGQDGYTF. The CDR3, as DNA: TGTGCCAGCAGCTTATCATTTGGTCAGGATGGCTACACCTTC.

This sequence joins TRBV6-1 and TRBJ2-7; 10 nucleotides agree with TRBD2. Germline V gene lookup returns CDR1 MNHNS and CDR2 SASEGT. The CDR3 length is 16 residues. The junction had 9 bases not matched to a gene; V was cut back by 4 bases and J by 3 bases. CDR3 sequence: CASSGVLAGVDYEQYF. CDR3 DNA: TGTGCCAGCAGTGGGGTCCTAGCGGGAGTAGACTACGAGCAGTACTTC.

This clone was counted between two and nine times. The genes are TRBV30 and TRBJ2-2; no clear D gene. Germline V gives CDR1 GTSNPN, CDR2 SVGIG (reference sequence). This CDR3 comprises 12 residues. Trimming removed 4 bases from V and 3 bases from J, with 6 bases in between. The CDR3 region is CAWTVDTGELFF. CDR3 nucleotide sequence: TGTGCCTGGACGGTCGACACCGGGGAGCTGTTTTTT.

The chain is built from TRBV27 and TRBJ1-2; D perhaps matches TRBD1 (5 bases). This CDR3 comprises 14 residues. V was cut by 3 bases and J by 4 bases, with 12 bases left in between. In germline, CDR1 is MNHEY, CDR2 SMNVEV (reference sequence). The CDR3 region has the DNA TGTGCCAGCAGTTTTGCGGGGACCACCTATGGCTACACCTTC. Translated, it gives CASSFAGTTYGYTF.

The chain couples TRBV3-1 (or the pseudogene TRBV3-2) to TRBJ2-1; 10 bases line up with TRBD2. With 1 base clipped from V and 3 bases from J, the junction kept 6 bases outside the gene matches. In germline, CDR1 is LGHDT, CDR2 YNNKEL (reference sequence). There are 17 residues in the CDR3. The CDR3 loop is CASSQGIAGGLYNEQFF. CDR3 sequence (DNA): TGTGCCAGCAGCCAAGGAATAGCGGGAGGCCTCTACAATGAGCAGTTCTTC.

The chain has TRBV5-4 and TRBJ2-7; a possible D gene is TRBD1 (5 bases). V gave up 0 bases and J gave up 6 bases, with 7 bases separating them. This CDR3 has 12 residues. Germline V gives CDR1 SGHNT, CDR2 YYREEE (reference sequence). CDR3 DNA: TGTGCCAGCAGCTTGGGGGGCGGCGAGCAGTACTTC. It yields the protein CASSLGGGEQYF.

V is TRBV7-2 and J is TRBJ2-4, with 7 bases lining up with TRBD2. This CDR3 contains 14 residues. J gave up 7 bases and V 1 base, and 4 bases lay outside the gene matches. Germline V gene lookup returns CDR1 SGHTA and CDR2 FQGNSA. This chain's CDR3 is CASSLGGGGNIQYF. CDR3 sequence (DNA): TGTGCCAGCAGCTTAGGTGGGGGAGGGAACATTCAGTACTTC.

This clone occurred a few times. The rearrangement joins TRBV12-3 or TRBV12-4 to TRBJ1-3; D gene uncertain. CDR3 size: 12 residues. Trimming left V 3 bases short and J 4 bases short, with 4 bases between. CDR3 loop: CASSFAGNTIYF. The CDR3 nucleotides are TGTGCCAGCAGTTTTGCGGGAAACACCATATATTTT.